This passage covers 2 T cell receptor beta chains from one sample sequenced in a study of T cells of healthy individuals. TCRdb recomputed calls from the 5' RACE reads with MiXCR, one row per CDR3 protein. The top ten clones hold roughly 4.7% of a sample with 63,000 or so distinct CDR3 sequences, about 16% of them seen once. These receptors all come from a human donor in good health.

The sample holds many counts of this clonotype. The chain combines TRBV29-1 with TRBJ2-3, with no clear D. The CDR3 extends over 11 amino acids. Germline lookup yields CDR1 SQVTM and CDR2 ANQGSEA. CDR3 protein: CTMYEADTQYF. The CDR3 DNA is TGCACCATGTACGAGGCGGATACGCAGTATTTT.

This clonotype was observed at least ten times. The chain is built from TRBV7-8 and TRBJ2-5, with a tentative D call TRBD1 (6 bases). The CDR3 is 14 amino acids. CDR1 is SGHVS, CDR2 FQNEAQ, per germline. Deletions cut 6 bases from V and 1 base from J, with 12 bases between. The CDR3 coding sequence is TGTGCCAGCAGTGGTAGGACAGTCCAAGAGACCCAGTACTTC. This sequence encodes CASSGRTVQETQYF.